Below are 28 T cell receptor beta chains sequenced from a single sample in a study of Ad26.COV2.S vaccination and SARS-CoV-2 variants. Treatment described: some 19 received Ad26.COV2.S at low or high dose, single or two shots; 5 received placebo; per-sample allocation not given. It was on day 63 after the first vaccine or placebo injection that samples were taken. The method was immunoSEQ multiplex PCR; TCRdb's version includes in-frame clones alone and lacks a portion of them. The sample records 320,000 or so clones, almost 90% being singletons. This specimen consisted of peripheral blood, obtained in a trial of Ad26.COV2.S vaccine versus placebo. Receptors were obtained from a person aged 18-60 years who received the Ad26.COV2.S COVID-19 vaccine or a placebo.

This clone has just a few counts. The chain links TRBV5-4 to TRBJ1-5; 9 bases line up with TRBD1. V was clipped by 0 bases and J by 5 bases; unmatched bases: 3. CDR1 is SGHNT and CDR2 is YYREEE in the germline V gene (reference sequence). The CDR3 contains 15 residues. CDR3 nucleotide sequence: TGTGCCAGCAGCTTGGGGACAGGGGTAGATCAGCCCCAGCATTTT. It codes for CASSLGTGVDQPQHF.

CDR3 sequence: CASSLQHRGDMNTEAFF. The CDR3 region has the DNA TGTGCCAGCAGCTTACAACACCGGGGTGACATGAACACTGAAGCTTTCTTT. The chain uses TRBV7-3 and TRBJ1-1; D gene ambiguous. CDR3 length: 17 amino acids. Between the trimmed V and J ends, which lost 2 bases and 0 bases, there was a span of 16 bases. Germline CDR1 reads SGHTA; CDR2 reads FQGTGA.

This rearrangement joins TRBV15 to TRBJ1-5; D is ambiguous. The CDR3 runs to 13 residues. Germline CDR1 and CDR2: LNHNV and YYDKDF (reference sequence). V lost 5 bases, J lost 5 bases, and 10 bases lay in between. CDR3 nucleotide sequence: TGTGCCACCAGCTTCAGGTGGGATCAGCCCCAGCATTTT. This gives the protein CATSFRWDQPQHF.

The rearrangement links TRBV6-1 to TRBJ2-1; 8 nucleotides match TRBD2. Trimming cost V 2 bases and J 8 bases; bases outside gene matches: 8. CDR1 is MNHNS and CDR2 is SASEGT in the germline V gene. The CDR3 spans 15 residues. CDR3 nucleotides: TGTGCCAGCAGTGAAATTGGGGCCGGGAGGGATGAGCAGTTCTTC. Its protein is CASSEIGAGRDEQFF.

The V gene is TRBV6-1, the J gene TRBJ1-2; maybe TRBD1 (6 bases). The V gene lost 4 bases and the J gene lost 5 bases, with 23 bases spanning the gap. The CDR3 is 17 amino acids. Germline V gene sequence: CDR1 MNHNS, CDR2 SASEGT. The CDR3 protein is CASSALWDYQGGYGYTF. As DNA, the CDR3 is TGTGCCAGCAGTGCCCTGTGGGACTACCAAGGGGGATATGGCTACACCTTC.

This clone was observed once. The chain combines TRBV5-6 with TRBJ1-2; 9 bases map to TRBD1. Trimming took 2 bases from V and 5 from J; bases not matched to a gene: 13. The CDR3 is 17 amino acids. The V gene's germline CDR1 is SGHDT and CDR2 YYEEEE. The CDR3 region is CASSFEQGAWGRYGYTF. The CDR3 nucleotides read TGTGCCAGCAGCTTTGAACAGGGGGCTTGGGGACGATATGGCTACACCTTC.

This chain joins TRBV27 and TRBJ1-1; D is undetermined. This CDR3 comprises 15 residues. Germline loops: CDR1 MNHEY, CDR2 SMNVEV (reference sequence). Trimming took off 8 bases at V and 4 bases at J, with 20 bases between the two ends. The CDR3 region is CASQMDPLAGTEAFF. CDR3 in DNA: TGTGCCAGCCAGATGGATCCTCTAGCGGGCACTGAAGCTTTCTTT.

This sequence joins TRBV11-2 and TRBJ1-1; 7 bases match TRBD1. The germline gives CDR1 SGHAT, CDR2 FQNNGV. V was pared by 1 base and J by 2 bases, with 4 bases of the junction left unmatched. This CDR3 is built from 15 residues. The CDR3 nucleotides read TGTGCCAGCAGCTTAGGTAGACAGGGTAACACTGAAGCTTTCTTT. Translating gives CASSLGRQGNTEAFF.

CDR3 nucleotide sequence: TGTGCCAGCTCACCAGAGGTCTCGGGGACCGTGGGTGGCTACACCTTC. This encodes CASSPEVSGTVGGYTF. V gene TRBV18 combines with J gene TRBJ1-2; a weak D match, TRBD1 (5 bases). Germline CDR1 reads KGHSH; CDR2 reads LQKENI. V was pared by 2 bases and J by 7 bases, with 20 bases between. The CDR3 runs to 16 residues.

The rearrangement uses TRBV18 and TRBJ1-2; D is perhaps TRBD1 (5 bases). This CDR3 comprises 15 residues. The V gene's germline CDR1 is KGHSH and CDR2 LQKENI. V was pared by 0 bases and J by 8 bases, with 16 bases between. The CDR3 is CASSPPSGVNVGYTF. For the CDR3, the DNA is TGTGCCAGCTCACCACCGTCGGGGGTAAATGTAGGCTACACCTTC. The complete variable domain, with remaining parts taken from reference TRBV18 and TRBJ1-2, reads NAGVMQNPRHLVRRRGQEARLRCSPMKGHSHVYWYRQLPEEGLKFMVYLQKENIIDESGMPKERFSAEFPKEGPSILRIQQVVRGDSAAYFCASSPPSGVNVGYTFGSGTRLTVV.

DNA of the CDR3: TGTGCCAGTTCGGGACAGTCCTACGAGCAGTACTTC. Translating it yields CASSGQSYEQYF. The rearrangement links TRBV7-2 to TRBJ2-7; TRBD1 matches 7 bases. The CDR3 covers 12 residues. Unmatched junction bases numbered 3, after V lost 9 bases and J lost 1 base. Germline-derived CDR1 and CDR2 are SGHTA and FQGNSA.

This clone was recorded a few times. This CDR3 is also generated by other DNA sequences in the sample. The V gene is TRBV7-9, the J gene TRBJ1-5; the D is unclear. CDR1 SEHNR and CDR2 FQNEAQ come from the germline V gene (reference sequence). This CDR3 contains 12 residues. Between the trimmed V and J ends, which lost 1 base and 6 bases, there was a span of 4 bases. The CDR3 loop is CASSLESQPQHF. The CDR3 DNA is TGTGCCAGCAGCTTAGAAAGTCAGCCCCAGCATTTT.

CDR3 residues: CASSPGTSEKSSYNEQFF. In DNA, the CDR3 is TGCGCCAGCAGTCCCGGGACTAGCGAAAAGAGCTCCTACAATGAGCAGTTCTTC. The chain carries TRBV4-3 and TRBJ2-1; 10 nucleotides align to TRBD2. The J segment lost 0 bases and the V segment lost 6 bases, leaving 11 bases of the junction unmatched. In germline, CDR1 is LGHNA, CDR2 YSLEER. The CDR3 runs to 18 residues.

The V and J genes are TRBV19 and TRBJ1-1, with a tentative D call TRBD1 (5 bases). The CDR3 consists of 15 residues. V lost 10 bases and J 0 bases, leaving 18 bases between the germline ends. CDR1 is LNHDA and CDR2 is SQIVND in the germline V gene (reference sequence). CDR3 protein: CATQVPRGMNTEAFF. In DNA, the CDR3 is TGTGCCACCCAGGTGCCGCGGGGGATGAACACTGAAGCTTTCTTT.

The chain uses TRBV4-3 and TRBJ2-3; 8 bases agree with TRBD2. The CDR3 spans 18 residues. Germline values: CDR1 LGHNA, CDR2 YSLEER. The trim removed 5 bases at V and 3 bases at J, leaving 16 bases unmatched. CDR3 protein: CASSSPSFRGGGTDTQYF. The CDR3 region has the DNA TGCGCCAGCAGCTCCCCATCTTTCCGGGGGGGCGGGACAGATACGCAGTATTTT.

CDR3 bases: TGTGCCAGTAGTATAGTTAGGGACTCAGGCACTGGTAACTATGGCTACACCTTC. As protein: CASSIVRDSGTGNYGYTF. The chain links TRBV19 to TRBJ1-2; D may be TRBD1 (5 bases). Germline V CDR1 and CDR2: LNHDA, SQIVND (reference sequence). The CDR3 sequence is 18 residues long. Deletions cut 1 base from V and 1 base from J, with 19 bases between.

The rearrangement joins TRBV18 to TRBJ2-3, with a possible D match to TRBD2 (5 bases). CDR3 length: 12 residues. Germline V gene sequence: CDR1 KGHSH, CDR2 LQKENI. Trimming removed 7 bases from V and 2 bases from J, with 7 bases in between. CDR3: CASWGATDTQYF. The CDR3 region has the DNA TGTGCCAGCTGGGGAGCCACAGATACGCAGTATTTT.

V gene TRBV5-1 combines with J gene TRBJ2-3, with 10 bases fitting TRBD2. Germline trimming cut 1 base from V and 2 bases from J; bases unmatched to any gene: 4. Germline CDR1 is SGHRS and CDR2 is YFSETQ. CDR3 length equals 16 residues. CDR3 sequence (DNA): TGCGCCAGCAGCTTGTTGCTAGCGGGAGCCACAGATACGCAGTATTTT. Amino acids: CASSLLLAGATDTQYF. Full variable domain (outside the CDR3, taken from reference TRBV5-1 and TRBJ2-3): KAGVTQTPRYLIKTRGQQVTLSCSPISGHRSVSWYQQTPGQGLQFLFEYFSETQRNKGNFPGRFSGRQFSNSRSEMNVSTLELGDSALYLCASSLLLAGATDTQYFGPGTRLTVL.

The genes are TRBV4-3 and TRBJ1-5; unclear D gene. From germline, CDR1 is LGHNA and CDR2 YSLEER. The CDR3 extends over 14 amino acids. V lost 1 base and J 3 bases, leaving 7 bases between the germline ends. CDR3 amino acids: CASSQGLFNQPQHF. The CDR3 DNA sequence: TGCGCCAGCAGCCAAGGACTCTTCAATCAGCCCCAGCATTTT.

The genes are TRBV28 and TRBJ1-2; perhaps TRBD1 as D (6 bases). Trimming took off 6 bases at V and 4 bases at J, with 24 bases between the two ends. The CDR3 runs to 17 residues. Germline-derived CDR1 and CDR2 are MDHEN and SYDVKM. CDR3: CASRVLQLGLGGYGYTF. The CDR3 bases are TGTGCCAGCAGAGTTCTGCAGCTGGGACTAGGGGGCTATGGCTACACCTTC.

The chain employs TRBV19 and TRBJ1-2; D remains ambiguous. Germline CDR1 and CDR2: LNHDA and SQIVND (reference sequence). CDR3 length: 16 amino acids. Trimming shortened V by 1 base and J by 0 bases, and 12 bases separated the two germline ends. For the CDR3, the DNA is TGTGCCAGTAGTATAGGTACCGCAGTTGCTAACTATGGCTACACCTTC. Protein: CASSIGTAVANYGYTF.

V is TRBV7-8 and J is TRBJ2-5; 7 positions agree with TRBD2. The CDR3 consists of 14 residues. V shed 2 bases, J shed 6 bases, and the junction held 6 bases outside the gene matches. Germline V lookup: CDR1 SGHVS, CDR2 FQNEAQ. The DNA for the CDR3 is TGTGCCAGCAGCTTACTGGGAGGGCCGAAGACCCAGTACTTC. It yields the protein CASSLLGGPKTQYF.

V gene TRBV10-1 combines with J gene TRBJ2-2; D unclear. The germline V gene has CDR1 WNHNN and CDR2 SYGVQD (reference sequence). Trimming removed 3 bases from V and 4 bases from J, with 6 bases in between. The CDR3 consists of 13 residues. The CDR3 nucleotides are TGCGCCAGCAGTGACCAGCCCACCGGGGAGCTGTTTTTT. Amino acid sequence: CASSDQPTGELFF.

V and J are TRBV7-9 and TRBJ1-4; perhaps TRBD1 as D (6 bases). This CDR3 is 16 amino acids long. V was pared by 5 bases and J by 4 bases, with 17 bases between. Germline assignment: CDR1 SEHNR and CDR2 FQNEAQ (reference sequence). The CDR3 loop reads CASSLNGGGLNEKLFF. In DNA, the CDR3 is TGTGCCAGCAGCCTAAACGGGGGCGGGCTTAATGAAAAACTGTTTTTT. The variable domain in full, with the rest retrieved from reference TRBV7-9 and TRBJ1-4, is DTGVSQNPRHKITKRGQNVTFRCDPISEHNRLYWYRQTLGQGPEFLTYFQNEAQLEKSRLLSDRFSAERPKGSFSTLEIQRTEQGDSAMYLCASSLNGGGLNEKLFFGSGTQLSVL.

This clone has only one observation. The chain has TRBV28 and TRBJ1-2; the D is unclear. This CDR3 is built from 14 residues. Trimming took off 2 bases at V and 4 bases at J, with 11 bases between the two ends. The V gene's germline CDR1 is MDHEN and CDR2 SYDVKM. The CDR3, as DNA: TGTGCCAGCAGTTTAACATCTCAAATCTATGGCTACACCTTC. This gives the protein CASSLTSQIYGYTF.

In regard to this clone: Other DNA sequences of this sample code for an identical CDR3. This rearrangement joins TRBV18 to TRBJ1-1, with 8 nucleotides matching TRBD1. Trimming at V came to 3 bases and at J to 4 bases, leaving 4 bases not matched to a gene. The CDR3 spans 14 residues. The germline gives CDR1 KGHSH, CDR2 LQKENI. The CDR3 DNA reads TGTGCCAGCTCACCGCTTGACAGGGGCACTGAAGCTTTCTTT. Translation gives CASSPLDRGTEAFF.

CDR3 amino acids: CASNDHTDTQYF. DNA for the CDR3: TGTGCCAGCAACGACCACACAGATACGCAGTATTTT. The chain joins TRBV6-5 to TRBJ2-3; D is ambiguous. Trimming removed 7 bases at V and 2 bases at J, with 7 bases between. CDR3 size: 12 residues. The germline V gene has CDR1 MNHEY and CDR2 SVGAGI.

The V and J genes are TRBV7-2 and TRBJ2-7; 10 bases line up with TRBD2. The CDR3 extends over 17 amino acids. Germline V gene sequence: CDR1 SGHTA, CDR2 FQGNSA. V was pared by 2 bases and J by 0 bases, with 7 bases of the junction left unmatched. The CDR3 region is CASSLKTSGHYSYEQYF. CDR3 in DNA: TGTGCCAGCAGCTTAAAGACTAGCGGGCACTACTCCTACGAGCAGTACTTC. The full variable domain, with the rest looked up from reference TRBV7-2 and TRBJ2-7, is GAGVSQSPSNKVTEKGKDVELRCDPISGHTALYWYRQSLGQGLEFLIYFQGNSAPDKSGLPSDRFSAERTGGSVSTLTIQRTQQEDSAVYLCASSLKTSGHYSYEQYFGPGTRLTVT.